Below, 3 T cell receptor beta chains from the same sample are listed, as sequenced in a study of cytomegalovirus exposure and HLA in healthy donors. 13 Jbeta primers and 60 Vbeta primers were used for the PCR. Using immunoSEQ multiplex PCR, the repertoire was profiled, and TCRdb retains in-frame clones only, with some absent. Of about 130,000 clones listed, more than 80% are singletons. The sequenced material came from PBMCs. These receptors came from a woman aged 35 to 49 in good health and CMV-seropositive.

The V call is TRBV7-2, the J call TRBJ2-7; weak D call: TRBD1 (6 bases). Germline V CDR1 and CDR2: SGHTA, FQGNSA. Trimming pared 1 base from V and 3 bases from J, leaving 10 bases between. The CDR3 has 14 residues. The DNA of the CDR3 is TGTGCCAGCAGCTTAGACAGGGAGAGCTACGAGCAGTACTTC. Translation: CASSLDRESYEQYF.

V and J are TRBV5-5 and TRBJ1-5; D gene ambiguous. Between the trimmed V and J ends, which lost 1 base and 2 bases, there was a span of 4 bases. Germline assignment: CDR1 SGHKS and CDR2 YYEKEE (reference sequence). The CDR3 runs to 13 residues. CDR3 amino acids: CASSLRGNQPQHF. The CDR3 bases are TGTGCCAGCAGCTTGAGAGGCAATCAGCCCCAGCATTTT.

This chain links TRBV5-1 with TRBJ2-5; the match to TRBD2 covers 7 bases. This CDR3 comprises 15 residues. Unmatched junction bases numbered 3, after V lost 0 bases and J lost 1 base. Looked up from germline, CDR1 is SGHRS and CDR2 is YFSETQ. The CDR3 DNA sequence: TGCGCCAGCAGCTTGGGCACTAGCGCCCAAGAGACCCAGTACTTC. Encoded protein: CASSLGTSAQETQYF.